This TCR beta chain came from a study of T-cell reconstitution after alpha-beta-depleted transplantation in children. This clonotype appeared a few times. Its specificity is not known. The study, taken as a whole, reports: Two months or so post-transplant, alpha-beta T cells reportedly derived from several hundred expanded graft clones.

Per germline, CDR1 SGHRS and CDR2 YFSETQ. This CDR3 contains 15 residues. Trimming cost V 4 bases and J 12 bases; bases outside gene matches: 13. TCRbeta library construction was performed incorporating unique molecular identifiers. TCRdb fed the PCR reads into MiXCR, producing one record per CDR3 protein. The top ten clones hold around 5.3% of a sample with about 830,000 distinct CDR3 sequences, about 15% of them seen once. The input for sequencing was PBMCs, mostly from graft donor cells, taken 360 days after TCRalphabeta/CD19-depleted stem cell transplant. The clonotype originates from a male patient under 18 who had a stem cell transplant for acute lymphoblastic leukemia, so the T cells may come from the graft donor. This chain uses TRBV5-1 with TRBJ2-1; 10 bases fit TRBD2. CDR3 loop: CASSPGSSGSGVQFF. CDR3 bases: TGCGCCAGCAGCCCCGGCTCTAGCGGGAGCGGGGTGCAGTTCTTC. The entire variable domain, with the rest obtained from reference TRBV5-1 and TRBJ2-1, is as follows: KAGVTQTPRYLIKTRGQQVTLSCSPISGHRSVSWYQQTPGQGLQFLFEYFSETQRNKGNFPGRFSGRQFSNSRSEMNVSTLELGDSALYLCASSPGSSGSGVQFFGPGTRLTVL.